This TCR beta chain was identified in a study of regulatory dendritic cells for organ transplantation (dated by TCRdb to about 2017). Looking at the study overall: Sorted naive and memory CD4+ and CD8+ T cells had their TCRbeta repertoires sequenced both before and after allostimulation with either regulatory or mature dendritic cells.

FACS was used to sort naive T cells as CD45RA+ cells and memory T cells as CD45RO+ CD4+ or CD8+ cells. T cells for TCR sequencing came from two healthy control subjects. For the mixed lymphocyte reactions, sorted T cell subsets left unstimulated acted as baseline controls. Genomic DNA was extracted with the Qiagen DNeasy Blood & Tissue Kit. General conclusions and limits of the study: Only a couple of subjects were sequenced, and the authors noted considerable between-individual heterogeneity in the alloreactive memory CD8+ T cell pool. Naive CD4+ and CD8+ T cells showed highly diverse repertoires, whereas memory cells were less diverse and memory CD8+ cells were the most oligoclonal. Of the resting subsets, the one holding the most alloreactive TCR clonotypes was memory CD8+ T cells. In both subjects, allostimulation led to expansion of memory CD8+ clones, though the expansion induced by regulatory dendritic cells appeared to be more limited than that induced by mature dendritic cells.

Points on this clone: It lacks a known antigen. No base qualities exist here, and no much larger clone lies one base off it.

A distance of 16 bases separates the germline ends of V and J, which lose 7 bases and 2 bases respectively. CDR1 and CDR2 are drawn from the germline V gene: MNHNS, SASEGT. The CDR3, from cysteine to phenylalanine, totals 15 residues. The read is trimmed to its CDR3 DNA, 45 bases read in frame from base 1. The TCRbeta CDR3 regions were amplified in a multiplexed two-step PCR with Vbeta-specific forward primers and Jbeta-specific reverse primers. Through the immunoSEQ service, TCRbeta libraries were sequenced on an Illumina instrument. As for the original processing: IMGT annotation was used to assign V, D and J genes, and synthetic CDR3 analogues were used to correct counts for multiplex PCR bias. In the immunoSEQ Analyzer, repertoire clonality was calculated as one minus normalized Shannon entropy. Clonal expansion was defined by Fisher's exact test with Benjamini-Hochberg false discovery rate control, using two-tailed P<0.01. In its TCRdb copy, this immuneACCESS table keeps in-frame sequences only and misses some clones. Where compared with another copy, unresolved V genes explain less than half of these, and the others have no known cause. V, J and clone size are those of that table, while D and trimming were read from the DNA. The sample records 35,000 to 45,000 clones, around nine tenths of which are singletons. Of the sample, around 0.12% is held by the ten largest clones.

The specimen sequenced was naive CD8+ T cells from blood. The meaning of the sample's cell subset or site label: CD45RA+ naive T cells. The chain joins TRBV6-1 to TRBJ2-3; a tentative D match to TRBD2 spans 5 bases. This clonotype originated in a human donor in good health. This receptor has the CDR3 CASTTRTRNTDTQYF. At the DNA level, the sequence is TGTGCCAGCACGACACGGACTCGAAACACAGATACGCAGTATTTT.